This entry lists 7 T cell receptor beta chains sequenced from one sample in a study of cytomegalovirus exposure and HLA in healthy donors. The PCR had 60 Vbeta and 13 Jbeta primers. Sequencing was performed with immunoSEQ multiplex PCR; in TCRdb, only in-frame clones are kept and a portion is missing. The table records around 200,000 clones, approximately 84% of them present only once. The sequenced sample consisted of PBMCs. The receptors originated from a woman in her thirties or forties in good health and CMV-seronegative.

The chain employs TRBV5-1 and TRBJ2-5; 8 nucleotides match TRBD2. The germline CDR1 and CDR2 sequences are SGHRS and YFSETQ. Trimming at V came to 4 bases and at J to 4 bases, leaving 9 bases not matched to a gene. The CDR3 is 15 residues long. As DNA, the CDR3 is TGCGCCAGCAGCCCACGGGGGGGCCAGGGAGAGACCCAGTACTTC. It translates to CASSPRGGQGETQYF.

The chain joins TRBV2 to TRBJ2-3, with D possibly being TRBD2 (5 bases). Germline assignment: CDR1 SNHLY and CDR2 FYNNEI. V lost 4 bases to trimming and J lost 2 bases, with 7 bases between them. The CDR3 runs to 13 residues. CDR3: CASSGTVTDTQYF. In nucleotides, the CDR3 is TGTGCCAGCAGTGGGACTGTCACAGATACGCAGTATTTT.

The DNA of the CDR3 is TGTGCCATCAGCGCCGGGACAGGGGTTTACGAGCAGTACTTC. Its protein product is CAISAGTGVYEQYF. V is TRBV10-3 and J is TRBJ2-7, with 10 bases fitting TRBD1. Germline CDR1 ENHRY, CDR2 SYGVKD. This CDR3 spans 14 amino acids. The V and J ends lost 6 bases and 4 bases, in that order; junction bases with no gene match: 6.

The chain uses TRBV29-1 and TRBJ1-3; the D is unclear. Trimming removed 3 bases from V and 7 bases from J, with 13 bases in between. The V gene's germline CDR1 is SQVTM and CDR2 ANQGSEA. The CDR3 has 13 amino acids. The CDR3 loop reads CSVEVRYQNTIYF. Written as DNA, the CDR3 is TGCAGCGTTGAGGTCAGGTATCAGAACACCATATATTTT.

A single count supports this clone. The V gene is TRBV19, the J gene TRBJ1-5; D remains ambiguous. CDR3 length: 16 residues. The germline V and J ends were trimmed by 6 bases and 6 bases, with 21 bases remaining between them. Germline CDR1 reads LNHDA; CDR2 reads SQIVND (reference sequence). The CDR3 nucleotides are TGTGCCAGTAGCCGCAAAAGTGGGCCGATTAGTCAGCCCCAGCATTTT. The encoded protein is CASSRKSGPISQPQHF.

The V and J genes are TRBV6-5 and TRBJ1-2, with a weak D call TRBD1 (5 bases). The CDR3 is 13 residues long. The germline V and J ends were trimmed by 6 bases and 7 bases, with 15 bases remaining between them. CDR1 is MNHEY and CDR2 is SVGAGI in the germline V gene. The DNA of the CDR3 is TGTGCCAGCAGCCTCGGGACCGGGGGTGGCTACACCTTC. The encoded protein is CASSLGTGGGYTF.

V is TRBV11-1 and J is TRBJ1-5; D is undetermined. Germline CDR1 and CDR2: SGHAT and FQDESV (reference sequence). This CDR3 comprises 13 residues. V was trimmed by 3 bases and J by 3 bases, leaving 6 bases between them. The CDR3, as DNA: TGTGCCAGCAGCTTGGAGAACAATCAGCCCCAGCATTTT. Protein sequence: CASSLENNQPQHF.